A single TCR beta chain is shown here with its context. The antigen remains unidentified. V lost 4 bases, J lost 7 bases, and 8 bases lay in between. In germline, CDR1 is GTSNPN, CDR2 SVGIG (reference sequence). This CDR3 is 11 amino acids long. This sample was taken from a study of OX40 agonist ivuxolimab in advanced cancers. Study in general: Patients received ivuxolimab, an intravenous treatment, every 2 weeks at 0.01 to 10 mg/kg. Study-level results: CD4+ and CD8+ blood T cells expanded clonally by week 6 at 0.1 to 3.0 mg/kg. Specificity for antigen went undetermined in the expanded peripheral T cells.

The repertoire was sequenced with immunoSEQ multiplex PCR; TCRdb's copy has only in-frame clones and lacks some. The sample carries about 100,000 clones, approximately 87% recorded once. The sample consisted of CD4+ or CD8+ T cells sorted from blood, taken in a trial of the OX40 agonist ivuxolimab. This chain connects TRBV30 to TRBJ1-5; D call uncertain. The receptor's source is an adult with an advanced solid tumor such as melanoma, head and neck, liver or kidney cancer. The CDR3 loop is CAWMKWQPQHF. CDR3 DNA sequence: TGTGCCTGGATGAAGTGGCAGCCCCAGCATTTT.